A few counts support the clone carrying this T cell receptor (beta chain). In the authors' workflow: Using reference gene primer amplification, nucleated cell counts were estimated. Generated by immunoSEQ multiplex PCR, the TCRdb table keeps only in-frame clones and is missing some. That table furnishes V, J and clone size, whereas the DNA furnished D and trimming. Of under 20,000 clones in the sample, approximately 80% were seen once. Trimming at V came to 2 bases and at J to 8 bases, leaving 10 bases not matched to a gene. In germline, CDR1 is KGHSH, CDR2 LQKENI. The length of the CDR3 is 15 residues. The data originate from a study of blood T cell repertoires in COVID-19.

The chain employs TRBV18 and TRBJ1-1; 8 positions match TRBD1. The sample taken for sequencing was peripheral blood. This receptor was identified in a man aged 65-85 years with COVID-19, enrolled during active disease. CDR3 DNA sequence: TGTGCCAGCTCACCAAACGTAGGACAGGGTGGAGAAGCTTTCTTT. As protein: CASSPNVGQGGEAFF.